This T cell receptor beta chain was observed in a study of monozygotic twins with inflammatory bowel disease (dated by TCRdb to the late 2010s). A note on the overall study: In total, approximately 28 monozygotic twin pairs made up the full study: 19 Danish pairs, all IBD-discordant, plus nine German pairs, of which four were IBD-concordant and five were IBD-discordant. Disease-associated traits were sought mainly through comparisons between IBD patients and their genetically identical healthy co-twins within discordant pairs. Each individual had, on average, about 151 000 unique TCRalpha sequences and 181 000 unique TCRbeta sequences available for analysis. What the authors observed across the whole study: No single strong signal or clonotype linked to IBD turned up in the results, so the idea that one exists was not supported. Compared with healthy twins, IBD patients shared fewer clonotypes with other individuals, and the difference was most pronounced in patients with signs of disease activity. Repertoire similarity did not differ between concordant and discordant twins, which could be due to limited statistical power. Measured by the inverse Simpson index, TCRbeta repertoire diversity was lower in IBD patients than in their healthy co-twins. Because patients were on differing immunosuppressive treatments, the repertoires may have picked up extra background noise and inter-individual variability. Distinction between different T cell subtypes could not be achieved in the analysis.

From each donor, a roughly 2.5 ml peripheral blood sample was drawn into PAXgene tubes and stored at -80 degrees C. Total RNA was isolated from whole blood with the PAXgene blood miRNA kit on an automated QIAcube, without T cell sorting. Deep TCRalpha and TCRbeta repertoire profiling with unique molecular barcoding was performed on peripheral blood of monozygotic twin pairs concordant or discordant for inflammatory bowel disease. For every twin pair, smoking habits were documented, and each individual was categorised as a current, former or never smoker. Comments on this clonotype: Its antigen has not been determined.

CDR1 is given as GTSNPN and CDR2 as SVGIG, both from the germline V gene (reference sequence). The CDR3 holds 11 amino acids from the cysteine to the phenylalanine. A DNA sequence was not provided. Libraries were prepared through 5' RACE. The input for every TCR library was around 3.5 ug of total RNA. For each sample, cDNA was synthesized in eight separate reactions using SMARTScribe reverse transcriptase. During cDNA synthesis, unique molecular identifiers containing a 6-nucleotide sample barcode were introduced by template switching. Amplification of TCRalpha and TCRbeta cDNA involved two nested PCRs of 16 and 9 cycles, and each PCR was followed by bead purification. Before amplification, the cDNA was treated with uracil DNA-glycosylase and purified using the QIAquick PCR purification kit. The second PCR was the step at which Illumina TruSeq-compatible adapters and sample-specific barcodes were added. TapeStation and Qubit were used to check library quality and concentration, and roughly 5 ng of each library went into the pool. Sequencing of the pooled libraries was done on an Illumina HiSeq2500 single-index Rapid Run using custom sequencing primers and 2 x 100 bp reads. As for how the authors treated the data: MiGEC version 1.2.6 was used for UMI-based consensus assembly to correct PCR and sequencing errors. MiXCR version 2.1.1 handled V(D)J alignment, clonotype assembly and CDR3 extraction. To normalise gene usage, clonotype sharing and MAIT/NKT TCR abundance, the analysis used the top 1000, 10 000 and 20 000 clonotypes per sample. Diversity was computed as the inverse Simpson index with the vegan R package after downsampling to 27 000 UMIs. Paired Mann-Whitney U tests were applied to discordant twin pairs, with Benjamini-Hochberg correction for multiple testing. TCRdb reprocessed the public reads and reports one entry per CDR3 protein sequence, without DNA. V and J calls and clone size were set by TCRdb, not the authors. The sample's own table lists some 440,000 distinct CDR3 sequences. The ten largest clonotypes hold 2% to 2.5% of the sample.

This clonotype was obtained from a human donor with ulcerative colitis or Crohn's disease, or a healthy co-twin of an affected twin (not recorded which). Recombination linked TRBV30 to TRBJ1-2; no DNA is available, so the TRBD1 call from TCRdb remains unchecked. The specimen was blood. The CDR3 loop reads CAWSVRGGYTF.